One sample yielded the 10 T cell receptor beta chains listed below, sequenced in a study of neurological immune-mediated disorders. TCRdb ran MiXCR on the 5' RACE reads and lists one entry per CDR3 protein. This table has more than 35,000 distinct CDR3 sequences, around 10% appearing once. Sequenced sample: PBMCs. Source of these receptors: a woman in her 30s with HTLV-1-associated myelopathy (HAM/TSP).

This clonotype was counted ten times or more. The CDR3 DNA reads TGTGCCAGCAGCCTACTAGCGGGGAGCACAGATACGCAGTATTTT. Encoded protein: CASSLLAGSTDTQYF. This sequence joins TRBV7-2 and TRBJ2-3, with 10 nucleotides matching TRBD2. Germline CDR1 reads SGHTA; CDR2 reads FQGNSA. V trimming: 5 bases; J trimming: 0 bases; junction bases outside the gene matches: 2. The CDR3 totals 15 residues.

This clonotype was recorded at least ten times. The chain has TRBV3-1 and TRBJ2-3; 7 nucleotides align to TRBD1. Per the germline V gene, CDR1 is LGHDT and CDR2 is YNNKEL (reference sequence). With V trimmed by 3 bases and J by 2 bases, 5 bases remained unmatched. The CDR3 runs to 15 residues. CDR3 region: CASSQRGTATDTQYF. The DNA of the CDR3 is TGTGCCAGCAGCCAGAGAGGGACAGCCACAGATACGCAGTATTTT.

This clonotype showed up many times. The V call is TRBV20-1, the J call TRBJ2-1, with TRBD2 matching over 8 bases. CDR1 is DFQATT and CDR2 is SNEGSKA in the germline V gene (reference sequence). V shed 3 bases and J 4 bases; nucleotides not matched to a gene: 2. The CDR3 covers 13 residues. The CDR3 reads CSASAGGYNEQFF. The CDR3 DNA reads TGCAGTGCTAGTGCGGGGGGATACAATGAGCAGTTCTTC.

In its sample, this clonotype was seen many times. CDR3 sequence reads: CASSKPSGTSGGREQFF. Here the CDR3 DNA reads TGTGCCAGCAGCAAACCTTCCGGGACTAGCGGGGGGCGGGAGCAGTTCTTC. V usage is TRBV6-5 and J usage is TRBJ2-1, with 15 bases fitting TRBD2. The CDR3 extends over 17 amino acids. Trimming cost V 6 bases and J 10 bases; bases outside gene matches: 13. Germline V CDR1 and CDR2: MNHEY, SVGAGI.

This clonotype was seen at least ten times. The chain combines TRBV7-9 with TRBJ2-1, with a weak D call TRBD1 (5 bases). Deletions cut 4 bases from V and 6 bases from J, with 22 bases between. The CDR3 is made up of 17 amino acids. From germline, CDR1 is SEHNR and CDR2 FQNEAQ (reference sequence). The CDR3 bases are TGTGCCAGCAGCTCCACCTTGGGCAGCAAAGGGGCCAATGAGCAGTTCTTC. This sequence encodes CASSSTLGSKGANEQFF.

Many counts were recorded for this clonotype. The chain recombines TRBV2 with TRBJ1-3; unclear D gene. The length of the CDR3 is 12 residues. Germline V gives CDR1 SNHLY, CDR2 FYNNEI. With 4 bases removed from V and 2 bases from J, the gap between germline ends came to 3 bases. As DNA, the CDR3 is TGTGCCAGCAGTGTTGCTGGAAACACCATATATTTT. Translation gives CASSVAGNTIYF.

This clonotype was observed at least ten times. The chain couples TRBV20-1 to TRBJ2-6; D assignment may be TRBD1 or TRBD2 (7 bases each). CDR1 and CDR2 from the germline V gene are DFQATT and SNEGSKA (reference sequence). V was cut by 6 bases and J by 0 bases, with 15 bases left in between. This CDR3 is built from 16 residues. The CDR3 sequence: CSASDRDYSGANVLTF. The CDR3 DNA reads TGCAGTGCCAGTGACAGGGACTACTCTGGGGCCAACGTCCTGACTTTC.

This clonotype was picked up many times. V usage is TRBV20-1 and J usage is TRBJ2-3; 9 bases are a match to TRBD1. This CDR3 region has 14 residues. CDR1 DFQATT and CDR2 SNEGSKA come from the germline V gene (reference sequence). V lost 3 bases, J lost 4 bases, and 5 bases stayed unmatched. DNA of the CDR3: TGCAGTGCTAGTTCCGGGACAGGGCCAGATACGCAGTATTTT. Its protein product is CSASSGTGPDTQYF.

This clonotype appeared many times. The chain employs TRBV7-9 and TRBJ2-2; the D is unclear. This CDR3 comprises 13 residues. Germline CDR1 reads SEHNR; CDR2 reads FQNEAQ (reference sequence). The ends were cut back, 8 bases at V and 2 bases at J, with 9 bases in the middle. The CDR3 sequence: CASLTQNTGELFF. Written as DNA, the CDR3 is TGTGCCAGCTTAACACAAAACACCGGGGAGCTGTTTTTT.

In this sample, this clonotype turned up many times. This sequence joins TRBV3-1 and TRBJ2-3, with 10 bases fitting TRBD2. Germline V gene data show CDR1 as LGHDT and CDR2 as YNNKEL (reference sequence). The CDR3 has 14 residues. Trimming took 4 bases from V and 8 from J; bases not matched to a gene: 6. DNA for the CDR3: TGTGCCAGCAGCCCACTAGCGGGGCCTGGTACGCAGTATTTT. It is translated as CASSPLAGPGTQYF.